This T cell receptor (beta chain) was observed in a study of metastatic and nonmetastatic thyroid tumors. Per the original methods: What underpinned the distant-metastasis classifier for papillary thyroid cancer was the set of CDR3 differences across clinicopathological groups. With MiXCR, TCRdb reprocessed the PCR reads. The V and J calls come from TCRdb's annotation, not from the publication. The sample contains about 38,000 clones, 25% to 30% of which appear only once. V was clipped by 0 bases and J by 7 bases, with 13 bases between them. This CDR3 is 14 amino acids long. Germline CDR1 reads SGHKS; CDR2 reads YYEKEE (reference sequence). Until they underwent thyroid surgery, no patient had received any treatment.

This chain connects TRBV5-5 to TRBJ1-2; no clear D gene. The sample consisted of blood. The source of this sequence is a male donor with papillary thyroid cancer or a benign thyroid nodule (not recorded which). Some clones in this sample may be carry-over from other donors' samples. Here the CDR3 DNA reads TGTGCCAGCAGCTTGGGTGTAGGGCCGTCTGGCTACACCTTC. Its protein is CASSLGVGPSGYTF.